This T cell receptor beta chain was sequenced during a study of blood T cells in healthy people across ages. Total RNA extracted from each sample amounted to at least 6 micrograms. Primers used in a second PCR of about 6 to 11 cycles were a sample-barcoded 5' primer and a J-beta primer mix. Sequencing recovered at least 3 million CDR3-containing paired-end reads from each sample. MiXCR was run by TCRdb on the 5' RACE reads, yielding one entry per CDR3 protein. The sample includes around 1.7 million distinct CDR3 sequences, roughly 28% of them seen just once. CDR1 MGHDK and CDR2 SYGVNS come from the germline V gene. This CDR3 has 15 amino acids. Trimming removed 0 bases at V and 2 bases at J, with 9 bases between. This clonotype has only a few counts.

This chain joins TRBV25-1 and TRBJ2-3; TRBD1 or TRBD2 may be the D gene (5 bases each). The clonotype originates from a woman in her thirties in good health. The sequenced sample was blood. The CDR3 DNA is TGTGCCAGCAGTGAATACGGGGCTGTCACAGATACGCAGTATTTT. This sequence encodes CASSEYGAVTDTQYF.